The sequence of this T cell receptor (beta chain) was determined in a study of blood T cell repertoires in COVID-19. Study background: COVID-19 samples collected from the United States, Italy and Spain covered acute and convalescent phases.

Sequencing used immunoSEQ multiplex PCR; TCRdb keeps in-frame clones, though not all of them. The table includes under 150,000 clones, approximately 80% detected once. V gave up 3 bases and J gave up 0 bases, with 5 bases separating them. Per germline, CDR1 ENHRY and CDR2 SYGVKD. The CDR3 has 13 residues. The clonotype was recovered from a woman between 45 and 65 years old with acute or convalescent COVID-19. The sequencing sample was made of peripheral blood. The V and J genes are TRBV10-3 and TRBJ2-5; D call uncertain. The CDR3 nucleotides are TGTGCCATCAGTGATAGTAACCAAGAGACCCAGTACTTC. This translates into CAISDSNQETQYF.